These 18 T cell receptor beta chains originate from one sample sequenced in a study of shared clonotypes between healthy human individuals. Produced via immunoSEQ multiplex PCR; TCRdb's table is partial and in-frame only. The sample has some 2,100,000 clones, around 95% seen once. Sequencing used naive CD4+ T cells sorted from blood. Subset denoted: CD45RA+ positively selected. The receptor source for this set is a man between 18 and 29 years old in good health.

The chain combines TRBV28 with TRBJ1-4, with D uncertain. The CDR3 sequence is 14 residues long. Trimming removed 6 bases at V and 5 bases at J, with 13 bases between. Germline CDR1 is MDHEN and CDR2 is SYDVKM. The CDR3 coding sequence is TGTGCCAGCAGCCCCGGACCCAAGAATGAAAAACTGTTTTTT. Translating gives CASSPGPKNEKLFF.

This rearrangement joins TRBV18 to TRBJ1-2; possible D gene TRBD1, 6 bases. The V and J ends lost 4 bases and 4 bases respectively, with 16 bases between them. The length of the CDR3 is 15 residues. Looked up from germline, CDR1 is KGHSH and CDR2 is LQKENI. The CDR3, as DNA: TGTGCCAGCTCACAAACAGGGTTAACAACCTATGGCTACACCTTC. Protein product: CASSQTGLTTYGYTF. The variable domain in full, with the rest retrieved from reference TRBV18 and TRBJ1-2, is NAGVMQNPRHLVRRRGQEARLRCSPMKGHSHVYWYRQLPEEGLKFMVYLQKENIIDESGMPKERFSAEFPKEGPSILRIQQVVRGDSAAYFCASSQTGLTTYGYTFGSGTRLTVV.

This chain links TRBV18 with TRBJ2-5, with a weak D call TRBD1 (5 bases). V gave up 3 bases and J gave up 1 base, with 9 bases separating them. The CDR3 is made up of 14 amino acids. Per germline, CDR1 KGHSH and CDR2 LQKENI. This CDR3 reads CASSPDRFQETQYF. The CDR3 region has the DNA TGTGCCAGCTCACCCGACAGATTCCAAGAGACCCAGTACTTC.

The chain employs TRBV12-5 and TRBJ1-5; 7 bases are shared with TRBD1. Trimming removed 6 bases from V and 4 bases from J; junction bases left unmatched: 9. Per the germline V gene, CDR1 is LGHNT and CDR2 is FRNRAP. This CDR3 has 15 amino acids. CDR3 in amino acids: CASGGGQSRNQPQHF. CDR3 nucleotide sequence: TGTGCTAGTGGAGGGGGACAGTCAAGAAATCAGCCCCAGCATTTT.

This clone was seen once. This chain links TRBV6-1 with TRBJ1-1, with a weak D call TRBD1 (5 bases). V lost 1 base, J lost 1 base, and 10 bases lay in between. This CDR3 has 15 amino acids. Germline CDR1 and CDR2: MNHNS and SASEGT. The CDR3 DNA sequence: TGTGCCAGCAGTGAAGGCTGGGGGAGGAACACTGAAGCTTTCTTT. Translation gives CASSEGWGRNTEAFF.

The chain is built from TRBV5-4 and TRBJ2-7; TRBD1 aligns across 8 bases. The CDR3 totals 15 residues. In germline, CDR1 is SGHNT, CDR2 YYREEE (reference sequence). V shed 2 bases and J 3 bases; nucleotides not matched to a gene: 7. CDR3 DNA: TGTGCCAGCAGCTTACCGGGACAGGCGAACTACGAGCAGTACTTC. This codes for CASSLPGQANYEQYF.

The rearrangement uses TRBV10-1 and TRBJ2-7; D perhaps matches TRBD2 (5 bases). This CDR3 has 13 amino acids. Trimming removed 2 bases from V and 7 bases from J, with 12 bases in between. CDR1 is WNHNN, CDR2 SYGVQD, per germline (reference sequence). This CDR3 is CASSEQASGEQYF. The CDR3, as DNA: TGCGCCAGCAGTGAGCAGGCCTCGGGAGAGCAGTACTTC.

The rearrangement joins TRBV27 to TRBJ2-7; the match to TRBD1 covers 7 bases. This CDR3 comprises 14 residues. Per germline, CDR1 MNHEY and CDR2 SMNVEV (reference sequence). The ends lost 5 bases at V and 1 base at J; junction bases unmatched: 5. In DNA, the CDR3 is TGTGCCAGCAGTACTCGGGACAGATCCTACGAGCAGTACTTC. Protein product: CASSTRDRSYEQYF.

This chain joins TRBV30 and TRBJ1-1; 7 bases align to TRBD1. The germline CDR1 and CDR2 sequences are GTSNPN and SVGIG (reference sequence). V lost 5 bases and J lost 4; bases outside the gene matches: 4. This CDR3 region has 12 residues. The CDR3 coding sequence is TGTGCCTGGGGCAGGGGGGCCACTGAAGCTTTCTTT. This gives the protein CAWGRGATEAFF. Complete variable domain (other parts from reference TRBV30 and TRBJ1-1): SQTIHQWPATLVQPVGSPLSLECTVEGTSNPNLYWYRQAAGRGLQLLFYSVGIGQISSEVPQNLSASRPQDRQFILSSKKLLLSDSGFYLCAWGRGATEAFFGQGTRLTVV.

The rearrangement links TRBV5-1 to TRBJ2-3; D not resolved. The CDR3 runs to 14 residues. Germline V lookup: CDR1 SGHRS, CDR2 YFSETQ. V dropped 0 bases and J dropped 4 bases, with 9 bases sitting between them. The CDR3 loop is CASSLAWVPDTQYF. CDR3 sequence (DNA): TGCGCCAGCAGCTTGGCTTGGGTTCCAGATACGCAGTATTTT. The variable domain in full, completed from reference TRBV5-1 and TRBJ2-3, reads KAGVTQTPRYLIKTRGQQVTLSCSPISGHRSVSWYQQTPGQGLQFLFEYFSETQRNKGNFPGRFSGRQFSNSRSEMNVSTLELGDSALYLCASSLAWVPDTQYFGPGTRLTVL.

The chain links TRBV30 to TRBJ2-7; 10 bases align to TRBD1. The CDR3 covers 17 residues. V shed 1 base, J shed 6 bases, and the junction held 15 bases outside the gene matches. Per the germline V gene, CDR1 is GTSNPN and CDR2 is SVGIG (reference sequence). The CDR3 reads CAWSEEAPGTGASEQYF. The CDR3 DNA sequence: TGTGCCTGGAGTGAAGAAGCTCCCGGGACAGGGGCTTCCGAGCAGTACTTC.

As concerns this clone: This same CDR3 is encoded by further DNA sequences in the sample. This chain connects TRBV7-2 to TRBJ2-7, with D unresolved. CDR1 SGHTA and CDR2 FQGNSA come from the germline V gene. The CDR3 sequence is 14 residues long. V gave up 1 base and J gave up 1 base, with 8 bases separating them. The CDR3 nucleotides read TGTGCCAGCAGCTTAGTTCCCGGTTCCTACGAGCAGTACTTC. Encoded protein: CASSLVPGSYEQYF.

This chain links TRBV4-3 with TRBJ2-6; 7 bases map to TRBD1. V gave up 1 base and J gave up 4 bases; unmatched junction bases: 4. The CDR3 length is 16 residues. Germline CDR1 reads LGHNA; CDR2 reads YSLEER. This CDR3 is CASSQARGPGANVLTF. The CDR3 DNA reads as TGCGCCAGCAGCCAAGCTAGGGGGCCCGGGGCCAACGTCCTGACTTTC.

In regard to this clone: Within the sample, other DNA sequences also encode this same CDR3. The genes are TRBV5-1 and TRBJ2-7, with D hard to call. V gave up 0 bases and J gave up 0 bases, with 7 bases separating them. CDR3 size: 14 residues. CDR1 and CDR2 from the germline V gene are SGHRS and YFSETQ. Written as DNA, the CDR3 is TGCGCCAGCAGCTTGGGCGGTAACTCCTACGAGCAGTACTTC. Translated: CASSLGGNSYEQYF.

This chain connects TRBV9 to TRBJ2-2; 8 bases line up with TRBD2. From germline, CDR1 is SGDLS and CDR2 YYNGEE. The V and J ends lost 9 bases and 1 base, in that order; junction bases with no gene match: 11. This CDR3 region has 16 residues. CDR3 region: CATGGASGLNTGELFF. The CDR3 nucleotides are TGTGCCACCGGGGGGGCTAGCGGGTTGAACACCGGGGAGCTGTTTTTT.

The chain uses TRBV10-3 and TRBJ1-2, with D hard to call. Between the trimmed V and J ends, which lost 8 bases and 3 bases, there was a span of 4 bases. Germline values: CDR1 ENHRY, CDR2 SYGVKD. The CDR3 totals 10 residues. The CDR3 reads CAIGYYGYTF. CDR3 nucleotide sequence: TGTGCCATCGGTTACTATGGCTACACCTTC.

The CDR3 loop reads CASSLAQGAEEQYF. The CDR3 DNA is TGTGCCAGCAGCTTAGCGCAGGGGGCGGAGGAGCAGTACTTC. The rearrangement joins TRBV7-8 to TRBJ2-7; 8 bases line up with TRBD1. With V trimmed by 0 bases and J by 7 bases, 5 bases remained unmatched. Germline CDR1 is SGHVS and CDR2 is FQNEAQ. The length of the CDR3 is 14 residues. Full variable domain (outside the CDR3, taken from reference TRBV7-8 and TRBJ2-7): GAGVSQSPRYKVAKRGQDVALRCDPISGHVSLFWYQQALGQGPEFLTYFQNEAQLDKSGLPSDRFFAERPEGSVSTLKIQRTQQEDSAVYLCASSLAQGAEEQYFGPGTRLTVT.

This clone was seen more than once but under ten times. V is TRBV13 and J is TRBJ2-1; TRBD2 might be the D (6 bases). Trimming took 7 bases from V and 6 from J, leaving 13 bases between them. Germline CDR1 reads PRHDT; CDR2 reads FYEKMQ (reference sequence). This CDR3 is built from 13 residues. In nucleotides, the CDR3 is TGTGCCAGCACCCGTTGGGAGGTCAATGAGCAGTTCTTC. This encodes CASTRWEVNEQFF.